This entry concerns a single T cell receptor beta chain. Antigen specificity is unknown. The whole isolated RNA underwent reverse transcription, so sequencing captured expressed TCRB transcripts. Assay used: immunoSEQ multiplex PCR; TCRdb lists only in-frame clones, some missing. The table shows over 600,000 clones, with 9.5% to 15% occurring only once. This record comes from a study of beta chain features in type 1 diabetes. Notes on the study in general: TCRB repertoires of naive, central memory and Treg cells appeared more similar among patients than among healthy donors. Insertion counts at VDJ junctions were lower in type 1 diabetes patients, who also showed more deletions there. Among patients with Type 1 diabetes, TCRB CDR3s were moderately but significantly shorter in every one of the four CD4+ subsets.

Sorting based on CD45RO/CCR7/CD25/CD127/CD95/CD27 separated CD4+ naive, central memory, regulatory and stem cell-like memory cells. Sorted populations all had greater than 98% purity. The clonotype was recovered from a man between 25 and 39 years old with type 1 diabetes. The specimen was naive CD4+ T cells from blood.

CDR3 amino acids: CASGDRGISTGNTIYF. In nucleotides, the CDR3 is TGTGCCAGCGGAGACCGGGGAATTTCAACTGGAAACACCATATATTTT. The rearrangement links TRBV25-1 to TRBJ1-3; no definite D call. V lost 8 bases to trimming and J lost 2 bases, with 19 bases between them. The germline V gene encodes CDR1 MGHDK and CDR2 SYGVNS. The CDR3 is 16 residues long.